One and the same sample provided the 10 T cell receptor beta chains below, sequenced in a study of T cell repertoires in cytomegalovirus infection. TCRdb used MiXCR to reprocess the reads, holding one entry per CDR3 protein. The data show about 740,000 distinct CDR3 sequences, 35% seen once. The specimen sequenced was PBMCs. Receptors originate from a human donor in good health (CMV status not recorded). Some clones in this sample may be carry-over from other donors' samples.

The chain links TRBV6-5 to TRBJ1-6; tentatively, D is TRBD1 (6 bases). Trimming removed 6 bases at V and 10 bases at J, with 16 bases between. This CDR3 has 14 amino acids. Germline CDR1 is MNHEY and CDR2 is SVGAGI. CDR3 nucleotides: TGTGCCAGCAGCCCTGGAGGGGGTCGGTCACCCCTCCACTTT. It codes for CASSPGGGRSPLHF.

This clonotype was seen many times. This rearrangement joins TRBV7-6 to TRBJ2-1, with 11 bases identical to TRBD2. This CDR3 spans 16 amino acids. V gave up 5 bases and J gave up 7 bases; unmatched junction bases: 10. CDR1 is SGHVS and CDR2 is FNYEAQ in the germline V gene. The CDR3 loop is CASSTVGLAGGNEQFF. In DNA form, the CDR3 reads TGTGCCAGCAGCACCGTGGGGCTAGCGGGAGGTAATGAGCAGTTCTTC.

The V and J genes are TRBV19 and TRBJ2-5; D may be TRBD1 or TRBD2 (6 bases each). Trimming cost V 4 bases and J 4 bases, with 16 bases left between them. Germline CDR1 reads LNHDA; CDR2 reads SQIVND (reference sequence). CDR3 size: 15 residues. The CDR3 spells CASSTPTGGRETQYF. CDR3 nucleotides: TGTGCCAGTAGTACCCCGACAGGAGGGAGAGAGACCCAGTACTTC.

This chain links TRBV20-1 with TRBJ2-1; a weak D match, TRBD2 (6 bases). The CDR3 has 15 residues. CDR1 is DFQATT and CDR2 is SNEGSKA in the germline V gene (reference sequence). Trimming took off 1 base at V and 4 bases at J, with 14 bases between the two ends. This CDR3 reads CSARASVGPYNEQFF. The CDR3, as DNA: TGCAGTGCTAGAGCTAGCGTGGGGCCGTACAATGAGCAGTTCTTC.

In its sample, this clonotype was seen a few times. The genes are TRBV20-1 and TRBJ1-1; unclear D gene. V was trimmed by 3 bases and J by 5 bases, leaving 16 bases between them. Germline CDR1 and CDR2: DFQATT and SNEGSKA (reference sequence). The CDR3 sequence is 14 residues long. CDR3 bases: TGCAGTGCTAGTACCCCCCTCCCGGGAACTGAAGCTTTCTTT. The encoded protein is CSASTPLPGTEAFF.

This clonotype is a singleton in its sample. This chain connects TRBV6-5 to TRBJ1-1, with D perhaps matching TRBD1 (5 bases). The CDR3 length is 14 residues. Germline values: CDR1 MNHEY, CDR2 SVGAGI. The germline V and J ends were trimmed by 2 bases and 2 bases, with 9 bases remaining between them. The CDR3 coding sequence is TGTGCCAGCAGTTACGGGGGGGTAAACACTGAAGCTTTCTTT. Residues: CASSYGGVNTEAFF.

On this clonotype: One base away lies a much larger clone, so this may be a sequencing read error. V and J are TRBV6-6 and TRBJ2-1; D gene ambiguous. Germline V gene sequence: CDR1 MNHNY, CDR2 SVGAGI (reference sequence). The CDR3 runs to 12 residues. The CDR3 spells CVSSPARLEQFF. In DNA form, the CDR3 reads TGTGTCAGCAGCCCCGCTAGGCTGGAGCAGTTCTTC.

In its sample, this clonotype was seen a few times. A much larger clonotype is one base distant, so this may be a read error. This sequence joins TRBV7-6 and TRBJ2-1, with TRBD2 matching over 8 bases. J was trimmed by 3 bases and V by 5 bases; bases with no gene match: 3. CDR3 length equals 14 residues. The germline V gene encodes CDR1 SGHVS and CDR2 FNYEAQ. CDR3 loop: CASSDGTSYNEQFF. In nucleotides, the CDR3 is TGTGCCAGCAGCGACGGGACTAGCTACAATGAGCAGTTCTTC.

Comments on this clonotype: This sequence may be a read error, since a much larger clone differs from it by one base. J is TRBJ1-1 and V is TRBV7-2; D gene ambiguous. This CDR3 region has 15 residues. CDR1 and CDR2 (germline): SGHTA, FQGNSA. The CDR3 here is CASSLEALPNTDAFF. The CDR3, as DNA: TGTGCCAGCAGCTTAGAGGCCCTGCCGAACACTGACGCTTTCTTT.

The rearrangement uses TRBV6-1 and TRBJ1-1, with D maybe TRBD1 (5 bases). Germline lookup yields CDR1 MNHNS and CDR2 SASEGT. Trimming left V 6 bases short and J 5 bases short, with 19 bases between. The length of the CDR3 is 15 residues. The CDR3 bases are TGTGCCAGCAGGTCTCCCAGGATGGGGGATACTGAAGCTTTCTTT. This codes for CASRSPRMGDTEAFF.